These T cell receptor beta chains were read from a single sample in a study of T cells in Graves' hyperthyroidism and ophthalmopathy. Each CDR3 protein is one row after TCRdb ran MiXCR on the multiplex PCR reads. The sample contains approximately 600,000 distinct CDR3 sequences, more than 13% of which appear only once. The sequenced material came from blood. The receptors stem from a woman under 30 with Graves' ophthalmopathy. Both conserved end residues are part of each CDR3. A D gene is named only where the DNA matches it firmly. Expanded clones are given a class, and other clones once, few, many or no size at all.

TRBV20-1	TRBD2	TRBJ2-3	few	TGCAGTGCTAGAGTCGGACTTTGGAGCGGGAGGTTTCCAGATACGCAGTATTTT	CSARVGLWSGRFPDTQYF
TRBV2	TRBD2	TRBJ2-2	many	TGTGCCAGCAGGGGACTAGCTGACACCGGGGAGCTGTTTTTT	CASRGLADTGELFF
TRBV5-5	NA	TRBJ2-2	few	TGTGCCAGCACCTCTTTGTGGCGGGGTTCAGGCACCGGGGAGCTGTTTTTT	CASTSLWRGSGTGELFF
TRBV24-1	NA	TRBJ2-7	many	TGTGCCACCAGTGGGGGGATACCCTACGAGCAGTACTTC	CATSGGIPYEQYF
TRBV5-1	TRBD1	TRBJ2-1	many	TGCGCCAGCAGCTTAGGAACGACAGGGGTAAATGAGCAGTTCTTC	CASSLGTTGVNEQFF
TRBV5-8	TRBD2	TRBJ2-7	NA	TGTGCCAGCAGCTTGGGGCGTGCGGGAGAAAAGTCCTACGAGCAGTACTTC	CASSLGRAGEKSYEQYF
TRBV28	NA	TRBJ2-7	NA	TGTGCCAGCAGTTCGGCTAGCAATCGCTACGAGCAGTACTTC	CASSSASNRYEQYF
TRBV28	NA	TRBJ2-1	many	TGTGCCAGCAGGCAACTAGACAGTTCGAGTGAGCAGTTCTTC	CASRQLDSSSEQFF
TRBV12-3/TRBV12-4	NA	TRBJ2-5	many	TGTGCCAGCAGTTCGAGGACTGTATGGGAGACCCAGTACTTC	CASSSRTVWETQYF
TRBV4-2	NA	TRBJ1-4	many	TGTGCCAGCAGCCAAGATCTTGTATCACCTGGCTCGGAAAAACTGTTTTTT	CASSQDLVSPGSEKLFF
TRBV7-6	TRBD2	TRBJ2-5	many	TGTGCCAGCAGCTTAAGGCTAGCGGGAGGGAATGAGACCCAGTACTTC	CASSLRLAGGNETQYF
TRBV29-1	NA	TRBJ2-3	many	TGCAGCGTTGAGGCGAGGGGCATATCAACACCCACAGATACGCAGTATTTT	CSVEARGISTPTDTQYF
TRBV29-1	NA	TRBJ1-1	few	TGCAGCGGAACGGGACAACCGAACACTGAAGCTTTCTTT	CSGTGQPNTEAFF
TRBV19	TRBD1	TRBJ1-5	NA	TGTGCCAGTAGTCGTCGACAGGGCAGGTCCGGTCAGCCCCAGCATTTT	CASSRRQGRSGQPQHF
TRBV7-9	NA	TRBJ2-7	many	TGTGCCAGCAGGAGATCCGGGACAATCTACGAGCAGTACTTC	CASRRSGTIYEQYF
TRBV4-3	NA	TRBJ2-3	many	TGCGCCAGCAGCCAAGAGCGGGCGCACACAGATACGCAGTATTTT	CASSQERAHTDTQYF
TRBV20-1	NA	TRBJ2-7	many	TGCAGTGGGGCGGGCCTTGGCTCCTACGAGCAGTACTTC	CSGAGLGSYEQYF
TRBV7-2	NA	TRBJ1-2	many	TGTGCCAGCAGCTTAGCGGCAGGGACCTATGGCTACACCTTC	CASSLAAGTYGYTF
TRBV6-1	TRBD2	TRBJ2-1	many	TGTGCCAGCTCGATGGAGGGCGGGAGGGTACATGAGCAGTTCTTC	CASSMEGGRVHEQFF
TRBV20-1	NA	TRBJ2-5	few	TGCAGTGCTAGTGCCAGGGAAGAGACCCAGTACTTC	CSASAREETQYF
TRBV12-3/TRBV12-4	TRBD2	TRBJ2-2	NA	TGTGCCAGCGCCCTGGGGGGGAGGGGTGACACCGGGGAGCTGTTTTTT	CASALGGRGDTGELFF
TRBV20-1	TRBD1	TRBJ2-7	many	TGCAGTGCTAGAGGGGGGACAGGGACCGCCAACGAGCAGTACTTC	CSARGGTGTANEQYF
TRBV10-3	NA	TRBJ2-7	NA	TGTGCCATCAGCCCCAGGCAGGCGGACTCCTACGAGCAGTACTTC	CAISPRQADSYEQYF
TRBV20-1	NA	TRBJ2-7	many	TGCAGTGCTAGGATCGACGGGACCGAGCAGTACTTC	CSARIDGTEQYF
TRBV7-9	TRBD2	TRBJ2-7	NA	TGTGCCAGCAGCTTACTAGCGGGAGGGCGGGACGAGCAGTACTTC	CASSLLAGGRDEQYF
TRBV7-2	NA	TRBJ1-5	many	TGTGCCAGCAGCCTCGGACCTAAATATCAGCCCCAGCATTTT	CASSLGPKYQPQHF
TRBV7-2	NA	TRBJ1-5	many	TGTGCCAGCAGCTTAAATATAGGGGGGTATCAGCCCCAGCATTTT	CASSLNIGGYQPQHF
TRBV19	NA	TRBJ2-3	NA	TGTGCCAGTAGTATTAGGTTGACTAGTTCTGATACGCAGTATTTT	CASSIRLTSSDTQYF
TRBV19	TRBD1	TRBJ2-1	few	TGTGCCAGTAGTATGTCGGCAGGGGGTAATGAGCAGTTCTTC	CASSMSAGGNEQFF
TRBV6-2/TRBV6-3	NA	TRBJ2-5	many	TGTGCCAGCAGCCGAAGTGGCATGCAGGGGCACGGCGAGACCCAGTACTTC	CASSRSGMQGHGETQYF
TRBV19	NA	TRBJ2-4	NA	TGTGCCTGTTCCGAACTGGCCAAAAACATTCAGTACTTC	CACSELAKNIQYF
TRBV2	TRBD1	TRBJ1-1	many	TGTGCCAGCAGTGAAGCGCAGGGTGGACAGGGAAACACTGAAGCTTTCTTT	CASSEAQGGQGNTEAFF
TRBV6-1	NA	TRBJ2-5	many	TGTGCCAGCAGAGGCTACCAAGAGACCCAGTACTTC	CASRGYQETQYF
TRBV2	TRBD2	TRBJ2-7	many	TGTGCCAGCAGTGAAGGGACTAGCGGGTTCTCCTACGAGCAGTACTTC	CASSEGTSGFSYEQYF
TRBV12-3/TRBV12-4	TRBD1	TRBJ1-4	many	TGTGCCAGCAGTCCAGGACAGGATCTTGAAAAACTGTTTTTT	CASSPGQDLEKLFF
TRBV6-1	TRBD1	TRBJ1-3	NA	TGTGCCAGCAGTCCGGACAGGGCGGCTGGAAACACCATATATTTT	CASSPDRAAGNTIYF